This T cell receptor beta chain is drawn from a study of T cell repertoires in cytomegalovirus infection. Study background: Used in the study were CMV epitopes, some recently identified and HLA-C-restricted, others well-studied and HLA-B-restricted. In public TCR beta signatures, there were indications of both CMV infection and matching HLA type.

In the case of this clonotype: What it binds is not known.

Study findings and constraints: Carriers of CMV and the relevant HLA type were discriminated by public TCR beta frequency. The ex vivo response showed dominance by HLA-C-restricted CMV-specific TCR beta clonotypes.

The V and J ends lost 8 bases and 1 base respectively, with 15 bases between them. The CDR3 contains 14 residues. Germline V lookup: CDR1 ENHRY, CDR2 SYGVKD. Using its own MiXCR run on the reads, TCRdb lists one record per CDR3 protein. This table has fewer than 1,000,000 distinct CDR3 sequences, roughly a third appearing once. The chain recombines TRBV10-3 with TRBJ2-7, with D possibly being TRBD1 or TRBD2 (5 bases each). The sample here was cultured CD8+ T cells from PBMCs, taken from culture after CMV antigen stimulation. This TCR was sampled from a human donor in good health (CMV status not recorded). Some clones in this sample may be carry-over from other donors' samples. CDR3 DNA sequence: TGTGCCATCGGGACGTACGGCGTTTCCTACGAGCAGTACTTC. Translation gives CAIGTYGVSYEQYF.